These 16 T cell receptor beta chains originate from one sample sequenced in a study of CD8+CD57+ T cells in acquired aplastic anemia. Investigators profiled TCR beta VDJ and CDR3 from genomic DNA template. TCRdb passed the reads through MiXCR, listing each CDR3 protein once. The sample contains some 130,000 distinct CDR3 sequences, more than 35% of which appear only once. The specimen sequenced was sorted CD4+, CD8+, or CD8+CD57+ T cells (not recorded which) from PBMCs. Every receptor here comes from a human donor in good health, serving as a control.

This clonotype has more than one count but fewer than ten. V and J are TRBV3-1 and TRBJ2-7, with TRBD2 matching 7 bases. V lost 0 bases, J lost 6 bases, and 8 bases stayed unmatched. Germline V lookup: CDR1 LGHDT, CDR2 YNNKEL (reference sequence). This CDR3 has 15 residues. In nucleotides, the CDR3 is TGTGCCAGCAGCCAAGATTTTTCGGGGGGAACCGAGCAGTACTTC. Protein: CASSQDFSGGTEQYF.

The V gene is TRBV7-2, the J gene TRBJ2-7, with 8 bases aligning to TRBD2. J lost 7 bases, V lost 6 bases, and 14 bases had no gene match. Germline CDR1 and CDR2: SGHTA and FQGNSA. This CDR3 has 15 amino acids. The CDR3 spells CASSPSSGLEVEQYF. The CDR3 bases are TGTGCCAGCAGTCCTAGTTCGGGACTAGAGGTTGAGCAGTACTTC. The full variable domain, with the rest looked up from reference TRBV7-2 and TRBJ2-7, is GAGVSQSPSNKVTEKGKDVELRCDPISGHTALYWYRQSLGQGLEFLIYFQGNSAPDKSGLPSDRFSAERTGGSVSTLTIQRTQQEDSAVYLCASSPSSGLEVEQYFGPGTRLTVT.

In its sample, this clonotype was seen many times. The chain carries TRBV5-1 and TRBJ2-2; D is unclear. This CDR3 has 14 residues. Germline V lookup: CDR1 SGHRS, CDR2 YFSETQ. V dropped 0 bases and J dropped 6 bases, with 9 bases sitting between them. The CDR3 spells CASSLDRGPGELFF. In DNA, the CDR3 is TGCGCCAGCAGCTTGGATAGAGGCCCCGGGGAGCTGTTTTTT.

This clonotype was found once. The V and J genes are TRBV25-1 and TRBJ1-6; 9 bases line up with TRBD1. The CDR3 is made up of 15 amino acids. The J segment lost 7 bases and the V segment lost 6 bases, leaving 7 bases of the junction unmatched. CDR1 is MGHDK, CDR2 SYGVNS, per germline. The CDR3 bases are TGTGCCAGCAGCCTCTCCGGGACAGGGAATTCACCCCTCCACTTT. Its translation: CASSLSGTGNSPLHF.

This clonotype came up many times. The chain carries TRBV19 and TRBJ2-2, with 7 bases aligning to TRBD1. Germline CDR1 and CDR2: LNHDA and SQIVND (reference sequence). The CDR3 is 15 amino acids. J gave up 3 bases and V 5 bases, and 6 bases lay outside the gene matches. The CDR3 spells CASSPTGAYTGELFF. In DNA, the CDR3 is TGTGCCAGTAGTCCAACAGGGGCCTACACCGGGGAGCTGTTTTTT.

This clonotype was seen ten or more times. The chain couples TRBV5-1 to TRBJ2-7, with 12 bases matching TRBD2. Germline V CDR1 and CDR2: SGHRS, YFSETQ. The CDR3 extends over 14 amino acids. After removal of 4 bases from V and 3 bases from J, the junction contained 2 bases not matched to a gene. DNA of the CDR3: TGCGCCAGCAGCCCTAGCGGGGGGGGCTACGAGCAGTACTTC. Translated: CASSPSGGGYEQYF.

The CDR3 DNA is TGTGCCAGCAGTTTGAATAGCGGGAGGGCCACAGATACGCAGTATTTT. It yields the protein CASSLNSGRATDTQYF. The rearrangement joins TRBV11-2 to TRBJ2-3; 11 nucleotides agree with TRBD2. The CDR3 runs to 16 residues. Germline V lookup: CDR1 SGHAT, CDR2 FQNNGV. Unmatched junction bases numbered 7, after V lost 6 bases and J lost 2 bases.

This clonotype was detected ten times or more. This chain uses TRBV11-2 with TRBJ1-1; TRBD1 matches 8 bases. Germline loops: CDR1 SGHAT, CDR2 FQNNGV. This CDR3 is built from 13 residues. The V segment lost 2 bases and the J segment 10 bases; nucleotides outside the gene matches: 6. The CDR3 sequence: CASSLTGGVSAFF. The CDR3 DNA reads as TGTGCCAGCAGCTTAACAGGGGGGGTTTCAGCTTTCTTT.

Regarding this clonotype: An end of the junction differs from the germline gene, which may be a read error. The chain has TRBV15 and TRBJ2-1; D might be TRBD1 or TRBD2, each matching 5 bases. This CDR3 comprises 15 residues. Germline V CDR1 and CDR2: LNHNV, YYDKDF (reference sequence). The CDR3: CATSRGGAFYNERFF. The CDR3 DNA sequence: TGTGCCACCAGCAGAGGAGGGGCTTTCTACAATGAGCGGTTCTTC.

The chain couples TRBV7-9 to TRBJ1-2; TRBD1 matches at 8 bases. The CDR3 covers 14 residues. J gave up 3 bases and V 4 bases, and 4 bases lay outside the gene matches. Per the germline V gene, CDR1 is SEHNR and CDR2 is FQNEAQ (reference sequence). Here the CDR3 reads CASSWETGDYGYTF. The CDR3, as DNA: TGTGCCAGCAGCTGGGAGACAGGGGACTATGGCTACACCTTC.

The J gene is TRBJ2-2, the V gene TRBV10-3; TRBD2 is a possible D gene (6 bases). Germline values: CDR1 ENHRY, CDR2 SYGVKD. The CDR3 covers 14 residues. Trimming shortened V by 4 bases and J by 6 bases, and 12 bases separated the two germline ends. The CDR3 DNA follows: TGTGCCATCAGTGCAGGGACTTGGGCCGGGGAGCTGTTTTTT. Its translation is CAISAGTWAGELFF.

CDR3 bases: TGTGCCACCAGCAGAGGGGTAGTCGATGAGCAGTTCTTC. Translated, it gives CATSRGVVDEQFF. The V and J genes are TRBV15 and TRBJ2-1; no firm D call. This CDR3 has 13 amino acids. CDR1 LNHNV and CDR2 YYDKDF come from the germline V gene (reference sequence). V lost 1 base to trimming and J lost 8 bases, with 9 bases between them.

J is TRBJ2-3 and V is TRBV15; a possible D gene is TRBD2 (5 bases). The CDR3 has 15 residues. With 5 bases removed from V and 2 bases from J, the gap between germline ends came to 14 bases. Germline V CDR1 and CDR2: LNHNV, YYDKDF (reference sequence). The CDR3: CATSGRVGDTDTQYF. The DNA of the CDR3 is TGTGCCACCAGCGGCAGAGTCGGGGACACAGATACGCAGTATTTT.

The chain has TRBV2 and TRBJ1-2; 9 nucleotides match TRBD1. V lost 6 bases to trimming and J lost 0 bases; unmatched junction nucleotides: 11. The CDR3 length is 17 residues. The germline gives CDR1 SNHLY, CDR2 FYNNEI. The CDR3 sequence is CASRRIGTGSTNYGYTF. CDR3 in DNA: TGTGCCAGCAGACGAATCGGGACAGGGTCGACTAACTATGGCTACACCTTC. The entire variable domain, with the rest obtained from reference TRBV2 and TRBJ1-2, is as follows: EPEVTQTPSHQVTQMGQEVILRCVPISNHLYFYWYRQILGQKVEFLVSFYNNEISEKSEIFDDQFSVERPDGSNFTLKIRSTKLEDSAMYFCASRRIGTGSTNYGYTFGSGTRLTVV.

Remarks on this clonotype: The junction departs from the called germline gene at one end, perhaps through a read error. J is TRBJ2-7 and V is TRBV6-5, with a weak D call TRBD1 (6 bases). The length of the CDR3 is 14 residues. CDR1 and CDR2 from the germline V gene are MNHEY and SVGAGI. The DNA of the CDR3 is TGTCCCAGTAGTTTTGACAGGACCTCCTACGAGCAGTACTTC. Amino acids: CPSSFDRTSYEQYF.

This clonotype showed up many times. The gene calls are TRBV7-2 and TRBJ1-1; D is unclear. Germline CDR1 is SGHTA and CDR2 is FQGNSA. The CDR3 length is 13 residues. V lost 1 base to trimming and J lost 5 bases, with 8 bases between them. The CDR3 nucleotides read TGTGCCAGCAGCTTAGTTGAGGTGACTGAAGCTTTCTTT. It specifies CASSLVEVTEAFF. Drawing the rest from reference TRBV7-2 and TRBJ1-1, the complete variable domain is GAGVSQSPSNKVTEKGKDVELRCDPISGHTALYWYRQSLGQGLEFLIYFQGNSAPDKSGLPSDRFSAERTGGSVSTLTIQRTQQEDSAVYLCASSLVEVTEAFFGQGTRLTVV.